The 25 T cell receptor beta chains below all came from one sample that was sequenced in a study of blood T cell repertoires in COVID-19. Profiling relied on immunoSEQ multiplex PCR, and the TCRdb table lists in-frame clones only, not all of them. The top ten clones hold 3.5% of a sample with 55,000 to 65,000 clones, about 85% of them seen once. The sequencing sample was made of peripheral blood. Every receptor here comes from a woman of 80 years or more with acute or convalescent COVID-19.

This chain uses TRBV9 with TRBJ1-6; D uncertain. Trimming removed 4 bases at V and 7 bases at J, with 18 bases between. Germline loops: CDR1 SGDLS, CDR2 YYNGEE. The length of the CDR3 is 16 residues. The CDR3 sequence is CASSPHEGRGNSPLHF. CDR3 in DNA: TGTGCCAGCAGCCCCCACGAGGGTCGGGGAAATTCACCCCTCCACTTT.

This clone was counted only a few times. This chain connects TRBV12-5 to TRBJ2-7, with D uncertain. CDR1 is LGHNT, CDR2 FRNRAP, per germline. This CDR3 spans 17 amino acids. V was trimmed by 6 bases and J by 1 base, leaving 22 bases between them. DNA of the CDR3: TGTGCTAGTGGGCCTCTTCGTTTCTATCCCTTATCCTACGAGCAGTACTTC. This encodes CASGPLRFYPLSYEQYF.

Here the CDR3 reads CASIFPGVSFGYTF. The CDR3 DNA reads TGTGCCAGCATCTTCCCAGGGGTTTCCTTTGGCTACACCTTC. The rearrangement uses TRBV28 and TRBJ1-2, with D perhaps TRBD1 (6 bases). The V end was cut by 7 bases, the J end by 7 bases, with 19 bases between. Looked up from germline, CDR1 is MDHEN and CDR2 is SYDVKM. The CDR3 totals 14 residues.

The chain combines TRBV19 with TRBJ2-4; maybe TRBD1 (6 bases). The CDR3 is 16 residues long. With 4 bases removed from V and 1 base from J, the gap between germline ends came to 14 bases. Germline CDR1 LNHDA, CDR2 SQIVND (reference sequence). The CDR3: CASSTDSTRAKNIQYF. The CDR3 nucleotides are TGTGCCAGTAGTACGGACAGTACCCGCGCCAAAAACATTCAGTACTTC.

The genes are TRBV11-2 and TRBJ2-1; tentatively, D is TRBD2 (6 bases). Deletions cut 6 bases from V and 10 bases from J, with 22 bases between. CDR1 and CDR2 (germline): SGHAT, FQNNGV. This CDR3 comprises 15 residues. The DNA of the CDR3 is TGTGCCAGCAGATCCCCGGGACTCAGCATTCGGGAGCAGTTCTTC. Its translation: CASRSPGLSIREQFF.

The rearrangement joins TRBV27 to TRBJ2-7, with 7 nucleotides matching TRBD1. This CDR3 spans 14 amino acids. Germline V gives CDR1 MNHEY, CDR2 SMNVEV (reference sequence). After removal of 10 bases from V and 2 bases from J, the junction contained 11 bases not matched to a gene. The CDR3 nucleotides read TGTGCCACACAGAGGACAGGCCCGACCTACGAGCAGTACTTC. Translating it yields CATQRTGPTYEQYF.

V and J are TRBV27 and TRBJ1-2; weak D call: TRBD1 (5 bases). Germline V gives CDR1 MNHEY, CDR2 SMNVEV (reference sequence). V lost 3 bases and J 0 bases, leaving 8 bases between the germline ends. This CDR3 has 14 residues. In DNA form, the CDR3 reads TGTGCCAGCAGTTTCAGGGATTCTAACTATGGCTACACCTTC. This translates into CASSFRDSNYGYTF.

The rearrangement links TRBV7-9 to TRBJ1-1; TRBD1 is a possible D gene (5 bases). The germline V gene encodes CDR1 SEHNR and CDR2 FQNEAQ (reference sequence). The CDR3 is made up of 14 amino acids. Trimming took off 4 bases at V and 0 bases at J, with 9 bases between the two ends. DNA of the CDR3: TGTGCCAGCAGCTACGACAGCTTGAACACTGAAGCTTTCTTT. Translation gives CASSYDSLNTEAFF.

This clone has just one count. The V call is TRBV10-3, the J call TRBJ2-2; perhaps TRBD2 as D (5 bases). In germline, CDR1 is ENHRY, CDR2 SYGVKD. The CDR3 extends over 14 amino acids. This CDR3 reads CASKQWTNTGELFF. The CDR3 nucleotides are TGTGCTTCCAAACAGTGGACTAACACCGGGGAGCTGTTTTTT.

The genes are TRBV3-1 (or the pseudogene TRBV3-2) and TRBJ2-4, with 9 nucleotides matching TRBD2. J lost 9 bases, V lost 4 bases, and 13 bases had no gene match. Germline V lookup: CDR1 LGHDT, CDR2 YNNKEL (reference sequence). The CDR3 covers 16 residues. In DNA form, the CDR3 reads TGTGCCAGCAGCCCCCATACCGCGGGGGGGGCAGTCATTCAGTACTTC. It codes for CASSPHTAGGAVIQYF.

The CDR3 nucleotides read TGTGCCAGCAGTTACTCGTCGGGGGGAACCTACGAGCAGTACTTC. It codes for CASSYSSGGTYEQYF. This chain uses TRBV6-5 with TRBJ2-7; 7 bases map to TRBD2. This CDR3 spans 15 amino acids. Trimming removed 0 bases from V and 2 bases from J; junction bases left unmatched: 4. The V gene's germline CDR1 is MNHEY and CDR2 SVGAGI.

This clone has only one observation. CDR3 residues: CASSRGWTATEAFF. CDR3 DNA sequence: TGCGCCAGCAGCAGGGGTTGGACCGCCACTGAAGCTTTCTTT. The gene calls are TRBV5-1 and TRBJ1-1, with a tentative D call TRBD1 (5 bases). The CDR3 runs to 14 residues. With 4 bases removed from V and 4 bases from J, the gap between germline ends came to 14 bases. CDR1 and CDR2 (germline): SGHRS, YFSETQ.

The chain links TRBV7-2 to TRBJ1-5; 8 bases line up with TRBD1. V shed 5 bases, J shed 2 bases, and the junction held 8 bases outside the gene matches. This CDR3 is 16 amino acids long. CDR1 SGHTA and CDR2 FQGNSA come from the germline V gene. CDR3 residues: CASSPWDRRGNQPQHF. DNA for the CDR3: TGTGCCAGCAGCCCCTGGGACAGGCGTGGCAATCAGCCCCAGCATTTT.

The V and J genes are TRBV5-1 and TRBJ2-3; 14 bases align to TRBD2. V dropped 4 bases and J dropped 3; count of bases not matched to a gene: 7. The CDR3 has 17 residues. Germline V gene lookup returns CDR1 SGHRS and CDR2 YFSETQ. In nucleotides, the CDR3 is TGCGCCAGCAGCAAGGGGACTAGCGGGAGAGTTACAGATACGCAGTATTTT. It specifies CASSKGTSGRVTDTQYF.

V and J are TRBV2 and TRBJ2-7, with D maybe TRBD1 (5 bases). V shed 6 bases and J shed 4 bases, with 16 bases lying between them. This CDR3 has 14 residues. Germline loops: CDR1 SNHLY, CDR2 FYNNEI. The CDR3 bases are TGTGCCAGCAGAGTTCTGCTAGGGGCATACGAGCAGTACTTC. Protein: CASRVLLGAYEQYF.

The chain joins TRBV5-1 to TRBJ2-1, with TRBD2 matching over 12 bases. The trim removed 0 bases at V and 8 bases at J, leaving 9 bases unmatched. The germline V gene encodes CDR1 SGHRS and CDR2 YFSETQ. This CDR3 is built from 17 residues. CDR3 residues: CASSLGRPSGRVYEQFF. CDR3 coding DNA: TGCGCCAGCAGCTTGGGGCGACCTAGCGGGAGGGTCTATGAGCAGTTCTTC. Drawing the rest from reference TRBV5-1 and TRBJ2-1, the complete variable domain is KAGVTQTPRYLIKTRGQQVTLSCSPISGHRSVSWYQQTPGQGLQFLFEYFSETQRNKGNFPGRFSGRQFSNSRSEMNVSTLELGDSALYLCASSLGRPSGRVYEQFFGPGTRLTVL.

V gene TRBV19 combines with J gene TRBJ1-3; the D is unclear. V gave up 2 bases and J gave up 0 bases, with 5 bases separating them. The CDR3 contains 14 residues. Germline V gene sequence: CDR1 LNHDA, CDR2 SQIVND (reference sequence). For the CDR3, the DNA is TGTGCCAGTAGTATAAGGAGCTCTGGAAACACCATATATTTT. This gives the protein CASSIRSSGNTIYF.

The rearrangement uses TRBV10-3 and TRBJ2-1; 7 positions agree with TRBD2. This CDR3 has 15 residues. Germline V gene sequence: CDR1 ENHRY, CDR2 SYGVKD. V shed 0 bases, J shed 9 bases, and the junction held 8 bases outside the gene matches. CDR3: CAISESTSPYGEQFF. As DNA, the CDR3 is TGTGCCATCAGTGAGTCGACTAGCCCCTACGGTGAGCAGTTCTTC.

The chain has TRBV18 and TRBJ1-4; TRBD1 might be the D (6 bases). The CDR3 runs 13 residues. The V end was cut by 6 bases, the J end by 4 bases, with 9 bases between. CDR1 is KGHSH and CDR2 is LQKENI in the germline V gene. The CDR3 loop reads CASSLDSNEKLFF. The CDR3 DNA reads as TGTGCCAGCTCCCTGGACAGTAATGAAAAACTGTTTTTT.

In this sample, this clone turned up once. The chain recombines TRBV4-3 with TRBJ2-7; 9 nucleotides agree with TRBD1. With 0 bases clipped from V and 5 bases from J, the junction kept 2 bases outside the gene matches. In germline, CDR1 is LGHNA, CDR2 YSLEER. The CDR3 runs 14 residues. The CDR3 DNA follows: TGCGCCAGCAGCCAAGAAGGGACAGGGAACGAGCAGTACTTC. Its protein is CASSQEGTGNEQYF.

The chain combines TRBV3-1 (or the pseudogene TRBV3-2) with TRBJ2-6, with TRBD1 identical over 8 bases. The CDR3 has 17 amino acids. Germline loops: CDR1 LGHDT, CDR2 YNNKEL (reference sequence). V trimming: 3 bases; J trimming: 3 bases; junction bases outside the gene matches: 7. CDR3 loop: CASSHYDRGGGANVLTF. CDR3 in DNA: TGTGCCAGCAGCCACTACGACAGGGGAGGTGGGGCCAACGTCCTGACTTTC.

The chain has TRBV6-2 or TRBV6-3 and TRBJ2-1; 7 nucleotides line up with TRBD2. Germline CDR1 is MNHEY and CDR2 is SVGEGT. V gave up 4 bases and J gave up 3 bases; unmatched junction bases: 3. The CDR3 sequence is 14 residues long. The CDR3 sequence is CASSLGGSYNEQFF. The DNA of the CDR3 is TGTGCCAGCAGTTTGGGGGGGAGCTACAATGAGCAGTTCTTC.

V gene TRBV27 combines with J gene TRBJ2-7; possible D gene TRBD1, 6 bases. Trimming took 4 bases from V and 5 from J, leaving 18 bases between them. This CDR3 comprises 15 residues. CDR1 and CDR2 from the germline V gene are MNHEY and SMNVEV (reference sequence). Here the CDR3 reads CASSSVVYRVDEQYF. The CDR3 nucleotides read TGTGCCAGCAGTTCGGTGGTTTACAGGGTAGACGAGCAGTACTTC.

The chain recombines TRBV5-1 with TRBJ2-2; no reliable D call. In germline, CDR1 is SGHRS, CDR2 YFSETQ. The CDR3 spans 13 residues. V lost 4 bases to trimming and J lost 6 bases, with 10 bases between them. The CDR3, as DNA: TGCGCCAGCAGCCGCGAGGCGGCCGGGGAGCTGTTTTTT. It yields the protein CASSREAAGELFF.

This clone has just a few counts. J is TRBJ1-2 and V is TRBV29-1; a weak D match, TRBD1 (5 bases). The CDR3 extends over 11 amino acids. Germline V gene sequence: CDR1 SQVTM, CDR2 ANQGSEA. Trimming removed 8 bases at V and 7 bases at J, with 14 bases between. The CDR3 sequence: CSTGGSGGYTF. The CDR3 DNA reads as TGCAGCACCGGGGGGTCGGGTGGCTACACCTTC.